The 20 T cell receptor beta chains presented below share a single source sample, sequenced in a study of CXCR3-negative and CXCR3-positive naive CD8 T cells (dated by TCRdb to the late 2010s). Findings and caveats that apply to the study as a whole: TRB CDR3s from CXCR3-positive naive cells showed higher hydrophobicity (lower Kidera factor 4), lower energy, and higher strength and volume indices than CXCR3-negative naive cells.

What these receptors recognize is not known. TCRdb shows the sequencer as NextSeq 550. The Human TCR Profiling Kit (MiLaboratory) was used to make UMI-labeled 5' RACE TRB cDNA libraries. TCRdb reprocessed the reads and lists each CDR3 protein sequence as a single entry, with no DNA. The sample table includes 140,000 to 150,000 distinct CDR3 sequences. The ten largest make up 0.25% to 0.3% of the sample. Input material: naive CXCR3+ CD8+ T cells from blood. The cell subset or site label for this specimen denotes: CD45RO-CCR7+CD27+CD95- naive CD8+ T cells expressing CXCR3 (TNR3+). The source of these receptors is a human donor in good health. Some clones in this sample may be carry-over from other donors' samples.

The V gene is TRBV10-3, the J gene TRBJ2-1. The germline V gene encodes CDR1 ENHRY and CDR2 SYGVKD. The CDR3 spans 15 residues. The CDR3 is CAIKRTESSYNEQFF.

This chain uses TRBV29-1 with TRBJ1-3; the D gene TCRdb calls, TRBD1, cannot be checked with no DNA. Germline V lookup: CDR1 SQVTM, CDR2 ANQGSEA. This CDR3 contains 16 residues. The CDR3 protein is CSVALGGGATGNTIYF.

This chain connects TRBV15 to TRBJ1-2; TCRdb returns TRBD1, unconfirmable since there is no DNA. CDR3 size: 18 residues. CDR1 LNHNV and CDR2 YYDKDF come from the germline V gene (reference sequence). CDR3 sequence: CATSRPQDPGAPSYDYTF. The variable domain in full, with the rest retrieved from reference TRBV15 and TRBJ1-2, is DAMVIQNPRYQVTQFGKPVTLSCSQTLNHNVMYWYQQKSSQAPKLLFHYYDKDFNNEADTPDNFQSRRPNTSFCFLDIRSPGLGDTAMYLCATSRPQDPGAPSYDYTFGSGTRLTVV.

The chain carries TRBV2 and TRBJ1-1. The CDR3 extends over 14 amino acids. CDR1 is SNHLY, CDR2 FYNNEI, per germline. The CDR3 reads CASSEWGIRTEAFF.

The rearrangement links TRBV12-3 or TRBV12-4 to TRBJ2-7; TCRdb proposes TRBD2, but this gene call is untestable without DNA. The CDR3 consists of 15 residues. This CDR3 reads CASSLAGSPYYEQYF.

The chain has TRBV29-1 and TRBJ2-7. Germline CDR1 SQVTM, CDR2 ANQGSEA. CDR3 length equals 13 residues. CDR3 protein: CSVLLGGSYEQYF.

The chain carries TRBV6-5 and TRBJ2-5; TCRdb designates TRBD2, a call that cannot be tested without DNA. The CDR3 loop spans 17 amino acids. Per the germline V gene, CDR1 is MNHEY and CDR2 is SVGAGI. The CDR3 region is CASSYFGTSGRLETQYF.

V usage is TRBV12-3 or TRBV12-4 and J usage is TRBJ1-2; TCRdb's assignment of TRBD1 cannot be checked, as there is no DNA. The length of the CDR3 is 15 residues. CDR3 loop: CASSLVAGDSYGYTF.

The CDR3 here is CASSPPGRAVEEQFF. The chain is built from TRBV11-2 and TRBJ2-1; TCRdb designates TRBD2, a call that cannot be tested without DNA. The CDR3 covers 15 residues. The germline V gene encodes CDR1 SGHAT and CDR2 FQNNGV.

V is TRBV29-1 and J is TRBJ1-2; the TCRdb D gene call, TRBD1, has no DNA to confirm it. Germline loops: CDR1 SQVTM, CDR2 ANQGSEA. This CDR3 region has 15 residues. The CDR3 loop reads CSGVNGTGDDYGYTF.

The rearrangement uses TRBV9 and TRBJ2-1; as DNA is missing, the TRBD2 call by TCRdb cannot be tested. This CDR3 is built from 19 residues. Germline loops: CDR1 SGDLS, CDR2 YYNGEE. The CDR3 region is CASSVALNGLAGLNNEQFF.

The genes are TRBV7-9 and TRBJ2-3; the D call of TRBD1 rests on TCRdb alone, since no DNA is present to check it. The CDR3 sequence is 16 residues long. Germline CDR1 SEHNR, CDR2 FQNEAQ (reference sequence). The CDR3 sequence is CASSGALEGHGDTQYF. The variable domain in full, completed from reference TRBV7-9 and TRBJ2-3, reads DTGVSQNPRHKITKRGQNVTFRCDPISEHNRLYWYRQTLGQGPEFLTYFQNEAQLEKSRLLSDRFSAERPKGSFSTLEIQRTEQGDSAMYLCASSGALEGHGDTQYFGPGTRLTVL.

The CDR3 sequence is CASSPPVGGAETQYF. The chain joins TRBV3-1 to TRBJ2-5; TCRdb gives TRBD1 as the D gene, but with no DNA this cannot be confirmed. CDR3 length equals 15 residues. The V gene's germline CDR1 is LGHDT and CDR2 YNNKEL (reference sequence).

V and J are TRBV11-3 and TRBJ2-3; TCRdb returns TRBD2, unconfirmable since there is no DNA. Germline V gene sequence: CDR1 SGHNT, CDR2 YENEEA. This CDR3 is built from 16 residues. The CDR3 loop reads CASTSPLAGGLGTQYF.

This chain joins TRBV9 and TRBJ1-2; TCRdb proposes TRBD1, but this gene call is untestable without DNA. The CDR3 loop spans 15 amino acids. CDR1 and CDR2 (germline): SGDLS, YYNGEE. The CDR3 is CASSVGRDRQYGYTF.

This CDR3 reads CASSESEDFTDTQYF. The gene calls are TRBV25-1 and TRBJ2-3; checking the TCRdb D call of TRBD2 is not possible without DNA. Looked up from germline, CDR1 is MGHDK and CDR2 is SYGVNS. This CDR3 has 15 amino acids.

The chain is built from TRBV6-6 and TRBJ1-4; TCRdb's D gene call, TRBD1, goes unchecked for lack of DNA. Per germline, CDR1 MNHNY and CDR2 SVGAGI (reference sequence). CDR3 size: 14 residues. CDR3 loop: CASVLGGAEEKLFF.

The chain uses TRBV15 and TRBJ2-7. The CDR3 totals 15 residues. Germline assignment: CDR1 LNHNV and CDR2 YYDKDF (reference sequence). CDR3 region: CATSRDSGRNYEQYF.

CDR3 residues: CATSRGADSGNTIYF. The rearrangement uses TRBV15 and TRBJ1-3. CDR1 and CDR2 from the germline V gene are LNHNV and YYDKDF (reference sequence). CDR3 length: 15 amino acids.

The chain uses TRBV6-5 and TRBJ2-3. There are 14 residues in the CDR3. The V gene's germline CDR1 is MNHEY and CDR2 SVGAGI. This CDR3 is CASSYDASTDTQYF.